This paragraph covers one T cell receptor (beta chain) sequence. This sample was included in a study of T-cell memory formation after mild COVID-19. TCRdb recomputed calls from the 5' RACE reads with MiXCR, one row per CDR3 protein. This sample has 250,000 or so distinct CDR3 sequences, with roughly 18% found just once. Sequencing was done on a sample of PBMCs or a T cell subset sorted from them (not recorded which). This TCR came from a man younger than 35 who had mild COVID-19 (a few samples of this study predate the infection). Cell type and time point are not known.

The CDR3 loop is CSARMRGSGNTQYF. The DNA for the CDR3 is TGCAGTGCTAGAATGCGGGGGTCCGGGAATACGCAGTATTTT. V gene TRBV20-1 combines with J gene TRBJ2-3, with 7 bases that match TRBD2. Germline V lookup: CDR1 DFQATT, CDR2 SNEGSKA (reference sequence). The CDR3 has 14 residues. J lost 7 bases, V lost 2 bases, and 9 bases had no gene match.